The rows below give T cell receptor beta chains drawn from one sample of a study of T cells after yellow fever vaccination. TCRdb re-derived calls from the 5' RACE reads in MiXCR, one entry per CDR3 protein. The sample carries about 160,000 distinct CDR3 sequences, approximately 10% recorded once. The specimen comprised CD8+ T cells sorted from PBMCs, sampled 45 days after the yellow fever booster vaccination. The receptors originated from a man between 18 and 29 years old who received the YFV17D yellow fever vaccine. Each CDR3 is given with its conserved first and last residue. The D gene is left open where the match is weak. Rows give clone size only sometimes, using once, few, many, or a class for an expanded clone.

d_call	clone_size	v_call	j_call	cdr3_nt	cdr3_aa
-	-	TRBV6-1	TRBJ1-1	TGTGCCAGCAGTGAATCCCAGGGGCCGACCAACACTGAAGCTTTCTTT	CASSESQGPTNTEAFF
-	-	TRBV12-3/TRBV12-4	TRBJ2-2	TGTGCCAGCAGGCCGGGGTTAGGCACCGGGGAGCTGTTTTTT	CASRPGLGTGELFF
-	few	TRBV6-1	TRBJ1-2	TGTGCCATCTCCTCCCCAGACTATGGCTACACCTTC	CAISSPDYGYTF
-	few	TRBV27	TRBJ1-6	TGTGCCAGCAGTTTATCAGTGAATTCACCCCTCCACTTT	CASSLSVNSPLHF
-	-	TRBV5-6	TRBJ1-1	TGTGCCAGCAGCCCAGTCTCTTTTGGTAATTGGGCTGAAGCTTTCTTT	CASSPVSFGNWAEAFF
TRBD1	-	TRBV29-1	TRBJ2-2	TGCAGCGTTGAAGATGGTAGGGGGCACACCGGGGAGCTGTTTTTT	CSVEDGRGHTGELFF
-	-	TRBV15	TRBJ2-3	TGTGCCACCAGCAGGCCGGTCAGCACAGATACGCAGTATTTT	CATSRPVSTDTQYF
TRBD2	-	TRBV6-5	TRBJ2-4	TGTGCCAGCAGTTACTGGGGAGCGGGGGGGATCACCAAAAACATTCAGTACTTC	CASSYWGAGGITKNIQYF
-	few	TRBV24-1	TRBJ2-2	TGTGCCACCAGTGGGGGCGAGCCGAACACCGGGGAGCTGTTTTTT	CATSGGEPNTGELFF
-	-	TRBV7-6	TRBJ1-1	TGTGCCAGCAGCCGGATCGGACTGACGACTGAAGCTTTCTTT	CASSRIGLTTEAFF
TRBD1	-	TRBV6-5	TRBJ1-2	TGTGCCAGCAGTTCCCACCCAGGACAGGGAACTATCTATGGCTACACCTTC	CASSSHPGQGTIYGYTF
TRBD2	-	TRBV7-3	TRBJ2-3	TGTGCCAGCAGCTTAAAGTATGTGGAGCGGGGGACAACAGATACGCAGTATTTT	CASSLKYVERGTTDTQYF
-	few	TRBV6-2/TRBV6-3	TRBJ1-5	TGTGCCAGCGGGTCGGGGCAGCCCCAGCATTTT	CASGSGQPQHF
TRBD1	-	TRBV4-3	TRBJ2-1	TGCGCCAGCAGTTCCGGACAGGCCTACAATGAGCAGTTCTTC	CASSSGQAYNEQFF
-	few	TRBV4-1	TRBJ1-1	TGCGCCAGCAGCCAAGGAGGGAACTACCGACAGTCCCCTGAAGCTTTCTTT	CASSQGGNYRQSPEAFF
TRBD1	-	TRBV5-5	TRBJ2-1	TGTGCCAGCGGCCCAGGTCAGGGGGCTAAGGACAATGAGCAGTTCTTC	CASGPGQGAKDNEQFF
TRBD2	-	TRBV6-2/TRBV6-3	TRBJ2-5	TGTGCCAGCAGTTACGAGATACTAGCGGGTTTAAAAGAGACCCAGTACTTC	CASSYEILAGLKETQYF
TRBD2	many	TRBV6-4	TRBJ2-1	TGTGCCAGCAGTGACTCAAGCGGGCGGGGGGACTACAATGAGCAGTTCTTC	CASSDSSGRGDYNEQFF
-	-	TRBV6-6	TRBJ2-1	TGTGCCAGCAGCTCAGGTATCAATGAGCAGTTCTTC	CASSSGINEQFF
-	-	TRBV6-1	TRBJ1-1	TGTGCCAGCAGTCCAAGGGGTTTTCTTACTGAAGCTTTCTTT	CASSPRGFLTEAFF
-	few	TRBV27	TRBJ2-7	TGTGCCAGGAGGGACAAGTATGAGCAGTACTTC	CARRDKYEQYF
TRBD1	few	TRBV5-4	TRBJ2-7	TGTGCCAGCAGCTTCTGGGGACAGGGACACTACGAGCAGTACTTC	CASSFWGQGHYEQYF
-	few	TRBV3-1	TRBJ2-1	TGTGCCAGCAGCCCGTACCTACGAAGCTCCTACAATGAGCAGTTCTTC	CASSPYLRSSYNEQFF
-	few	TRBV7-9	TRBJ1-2	TGTGCCAGCAGCTTAGCGTCCATTAACTATGGCTACACCTTC	CASSLASINYGYTF
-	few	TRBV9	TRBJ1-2	TGTGCCAGCAGCGGGGACGGACAGTATGGCTACACCTTC	CASSGDGQYGYTF
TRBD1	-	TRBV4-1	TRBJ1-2	TGCGCCAGCAGCCCAGACCCCCAGGGGGTACGCGGCTACACCTTC	CASSPDPQGVRGYTF
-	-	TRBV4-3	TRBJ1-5	TGCGCCAGCAGCCAAGATATGGGGAGGAATCAGCCCCAGCATTTT	CASSQDMGRNQPQHF
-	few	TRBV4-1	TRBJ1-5	TGCGCCAGCAGCCAAGATGGCCGGATTTTCGGGCAGCCCCAGCATTTT	CASSQDGRIFGQPQHF
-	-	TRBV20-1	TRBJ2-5	TGCAGTGCTAGAGATTTCTTAGTGGGCGGAGAGACCCAGTACTTC	CSARDFLVGGETQYF
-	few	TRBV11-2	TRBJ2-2	TGTGCCAGCAGCCGGCAAGACAGGAACACCGGGGAGCTGTTTTTT	CASSRQDRNTGELFF
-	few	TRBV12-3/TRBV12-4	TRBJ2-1	TGTGCCAGCAGTTTGGCGTCACGGCGGGAGCAGTTCTTC	CASSLASRREQFF
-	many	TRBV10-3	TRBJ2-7	TGTGCCATCGGGGACTCCCCCGGCGAGCAGTACTTC	CAIGDSPGEQYF
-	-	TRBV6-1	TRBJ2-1	TGTGCCAGCACCCCGTGGGGCTCGTACAATGAGCAGTTCTTC	CASTPWGSYNEQFF
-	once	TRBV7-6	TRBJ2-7	TGTGCCAGCAGCTTCCTAGCGTCGAACGAGCAGTACTTC	CASSFLASNEQYF
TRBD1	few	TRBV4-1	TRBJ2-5	TGCGCCAGCAGCCAAGTGGCAGGGGGCGCCAAGACCCAGTACTTC	CASSQVAGGAKTQYF
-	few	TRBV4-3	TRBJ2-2	TGCGCCAGCAGCCAAGATAGGGCAGGGCCCTTGAACACCGGGGAGCTGTTTTTT	CASSQDRAGPLNTGELFF